This record concerns one TCR beta chain sequence. Its antigen remains unidentified. Healthy bone marrow donors formed the donor group. The sample belongs to a study of cytomegalovirus exposure and HLA in healthy donors. Germline V gives CDR1 LNHDA, CDR2 SQIVND (reference sequence). The CDR3 sequence is 17 residues long. V dropped 5 bases and J dropped 1; count of bases not matched to a gene: 9. Findings of the study overall: In a later analysis, compared with equally common non-associated chains, HLA-associated beta chains were more expanded. CMV serostatus was the sole immune exposure data available.

Primers for the PCR totalled 60 Vbeta and 13 Jbeta. The repertoire was sequenced with immunoSEQ multiplex PCR; TCRdb's copy has only in-frame clones and lacks some. In the table there are 140,000 to 150,000 clones, approximately 80% of which are singletons. The chain has TRBV19 and TRBJ1-5; 9 bases line up with TRBD1. The clonotype was recovered from a male donor in good health and CMV-seronegative. Sequences were obtained from PBMCs. The CDR3 reads CASSGGQGTVSNQPQHF. The CDR3, as DNA: TGTGCCAGTAGTGGGGGACAGGGAACCGTAAGCAATCAGCCCCAGCATTTT.